What follows are 32 T cell receptor beta chains derived from one specimen sequenced in a study of T-cell memory formation after mild COVID-19. TCRdb reprocessed the 5' RACE reads via MiXCR and lists one record per CDR3 protein. Among approximately 350,000 distinct CDR3 sequences listed, approximately 29% were seen once. Sequenced material: PBMCs or a T cell subset sorted from them (not recorded which). These receptors were taken from an adult woman who had mild COVID-19 (a few samples of this study predate the infection). Cell type and time point are not known.

The chain couples TRBV29-1 to TRBJ2-1; tentatively, D is TRBD1 (6 bases). Trimming took 8 bases from V and 0 from J, leaving 14 bases between them. This CDR3 is 14 amino acids long. Looked up from germline, CDR1 is SQVTM and CDR2 is ANQGSEA. Here the CDR3 DNA reads TGCAGCTGTCTGGGGGCCAGCTCCTACAATGAGCAGTTCTTC. Translation: CSCLGASSYNEQFF.

The chain recombines TRBV18 with TRBJ2-7; the D gene is possibly TRBD1 (5 bases). V dropped 3 bases and J dropped 2 bases, with 11 bases sitting between them. Germline V gives CDR1 KGHSH, CDR2 LQKENI. The CDR3 totals 14 residues. CDR3 DNA sequence: TGTGCCAGCTCACCCGACAGTCTTCCCTACGAGCAGTACTTC. Encoded protein: CASSPDSLPYEQYF.

This clonotype turned up a few times. V usage is TRBV5-1 and J usage is TRBJ1-2; TRBD1 matches 9 bases. Germline V lookup: CDR1 SGHRS, CDR2 YFSETQ. After removal of 4 bases from V and 3 bases from J, the junction contained 7 bases not matched to a gene. This CDR3 is built from 15 residues. CDR3 sequence: CASSPQTGGDYGYTF. DNA of the CDR3: TGCGCCAGCAGCCCACAGACAGGGGGTGACTATGGCTACACCTTC.

This clonotype was observed a handful of times. V gene TRBV9 combines with J gene TRBJ2-6, with 7 bases that match TRBD1. CDR1 and CDR2 (germline): SGDLS, YYNGEE. The CDR3 extends over 17 amino acids. V was clipped by 4 bases and J by 0 bases; unmatched bases: 7. In DNA, the CDR3 is TGTGCCAGCAGCCCCCGGGACAGCTTCTCTGGGGCCAACGTCCTGACTTTC. Residues: CASSPRDSFSGANVLTF.

The chain links TRBV5-1 to TRBJ1-2; 9 bases line up with TRBD1. Germline trimming cut 4 bases from V and 7 bases from J; bases unmatched to any gene: 5. The CDR3 runs 13 residues. Germline values: CDR1 SGHRS, CDR2 YFSETQ. In nucleotides, the CDR3 is TGCGCCAGCAGCGCACAGGGGGCGCGTGGCTACACCTTC. Translation gives CASSAQGARGYTF. Combining the CDR3 with reference TRBV5-1 and TRBJ1-2 gives the whole variable domain KAGVTQTPRYLIKTRGQQVTLSCSPISGHRSVSWYQQTPGQGLQFLFEYFSETQRNKGNFPGRFSGRQFSNSRSEMNVSTLELGDSALYLCASSAQGARGYTFGSGTRLTVV.

At least ten counts were recorded for this clonotype. The chain carries TRBV7-2 and TRBJ2-7; TRBD1 or TRBD2 may be the D gene (5 bases each). Trimming removed 4 bases from V and 0 bases from J, with 13 bases in between. Germline CDR1 reads SGHTA; CDR2 reads FQGNSA. The CDR3 covers 15 residues. CDR3 region: CASSSDWGFSYEQYF. In nucleotides, the CDR3 is TGTGCCAGCAGCTCCGATTGGGGGTTCTCCTACGAGCAGTACTTC.

The V gene is TRBV3-1, the J gene TRBJ2-1; 9 bases match TRBD2. Germline CDR1 and CDR2: LGHDT and YNNKEL (reference sequence). The CDR3 extends over 14 amino acids. V was pared by 2 bases and J by 7 bases, with 3 bases of the junction left unmatched. The CDR3 loop reads CASSQRGGANEQFF. The CDR3 DNA is TGTGCCAGCAGCCAACGCGGGGGGGCGAATGAGCAGTTCTTC.

In its sample, this clonotype was seen a few times. The V gene is TRBV12-3 or TRBV12-4, the J gene TRBJ2-7; maybe TRBD1 (5 bases). Trimming pared 10 bases from V and 5 bases from J, leaving 9 bases between. This CDR3 has 10 residues. The CDR3 spells CATLQDEQYF. In DNA form, the CDR3 reads TGTGCCACCTTACAGGACGAGCAGTACTTC.

This clonotype was seen a few times. V and J are TRBV5-5 and TRBJ1-2; D gene ambiguous. The germline gives CDR1 SGHKS, CDR2 YYEKEE (reference sequence). The CDR3 is made up of 15 amino acids. Trimming shortened V by 0 bases and J by 6 bases, and 15 bases separated the two germline ends. For the CDR3, the DNA is TGTGCCAGCAGCTTGGATCTGGGGTTTATTAATGGCTACACCTTC. Translation gives CASSLDLGFINGYTF.

The rearrangement uses TRBV30 and TRBJ2-2, with D possibly matching TRBD1 (6 bases). Germline V gene data show CDR1 as GTSNPN and CDR2 as SVGIG (reference sequence). The germline V and J ends were trimmed by 3 bases and 2 bases, with 16 bases remaining between them. This CDR3 region has 16 residues. The CDR3 reads CAWSHPGRGNTGELFF. The CDR3 DNA is TGTGCCTGGAGCCATCCAGGCAGGGGTAACACCGGGGAGCTGTTTTTT.

Only a few counts were recorded for this clonotype. This rearrangement joins TRBV11-3 to TRBJ1-1; 10 bases are a match to TRBD1. The CDR3 length is 15 residues. The trim removed 4 bases at V and 3 bases at J, leaving 5 bases unmatched. Germline CDR1 and CDR2: SGHNT and YENEEA. CDR3 DNA: TGTGCCAGCAGCTCTCGCGGACAGGGGGACACTGAAGCTTTCTTT. Translated: CASSSRGQGDTEAFF.

This clonotype was counted a few times. The chain carries TRBV4-2 and TRBJ2-7; 9 bases are a match to TRBD1. The J segment lost 1 base and the V segment lost 0 bases, leaving 4 bases of the junction unmatched. Germline V gene data show CDR1 as LGHNA and CDR2 as YNFKEQ. CDR3 length equals 16 residues. CDR3 sequence (DNA): TGTGCCAGCAGCCAAGAGGCACAGGGGGCTTCCTACGAGCAGTACTTC. As protein: CASSQEAQGASYEQYF.

This chain links TRBV7-9 with TRBJ2-3; D is perhaps TRBD2 (6 bases). CDR1 is SEHNR and CDR2 is FQNEAQ in the germline V gene (reference sequence). CDR3 length: 14 residues. V lost 5 bases to trimming and J lost 6 bases, with 15 bases between them. The CDR3 bases are TGTGCCAGCAGCGCGGGACTTACAGAGGATACGCAGTATTTT. As protein: CASSAGLTEDTQYF.

The V and J genes are TRBV3-1 and TRBJ2-1; D call uncertain. The germline CDR1 and CDR2 sequences are LGHDT and YNNKEL (reference sequence). CDR3 size: 15 residues. Trimming removed 2 bases from V and 1 base from J, with 9 bases in between. The DNA for the CDR3 is TGTGCCAGCAGCCAATCGAGCAAGTCCTACAATGAGCAGTTCTTC. Translating gives CASSQSSKSYNEQFF.

This clonotype was seen a handful of times. V gene TRBV12-3 or TRBV12-4 combines with J gene TRBJ1-4; TRBD1 is a possible D gene (5 bases). The CDR3 has 13 residues. The CDR3 loop reads CASGMGRGEKLFF. CDR3 nucleotide sequence: TGTGCTTCTGGGATGGGGCGCGGTGAAAAACTGTTTTTT.

This clonotype was seen a few times. This rearrangement joins TRBV5-1 to TRBJ1-5; no firm D call. Germline loops: CDR1 SGHRS, CDR2 YFSETQ. The CDR3 runs 14 residues. With 4 bases removed from V and 4 bases from J, the gap between germline ends came to 12 bases. CDR3 nucleotides: TGCGCCAGCAGCCCGGAGGGCTGGAATCAGCCCCAGCATTTT. Its translation is CASSPEGWNQPQHF.

This clonotype was observed a few times. The genes are TRBV7-7 and TRBJ2-5, with D perhaps matching TRBD2 (5 bases). Trimming removed 6 bases at V and 1 base at J, with 18 bases between. Germline values: CDR1 SSHAT, CDR2 FNYEAQ (reference sequence). This CDR3 is built from 16 residues. CDR3: CASSPGSQLSQETQYF. The CDR3 bases are TGTGCCAGCAGTCCGGGATCCCAATTGTCCCAAGAGACCCAGTACTTC.

The rearrangement joins TRBV6-5 to TRBJ2-5; weak D call: TRBD2 (5 bases). The CDR3 covers 15 residues. CDR1 is MNHEY, CDR2 SVGAGI, per germline. Trimming shortened V by 6 bases and J by 2 bases, and 16 bases separated the two germline ends. Here the CDR3 DNA reads TGTGCCAGCAGGACCCTCGGGGTGGGACAAGAGACCCAGTACTTC. Its protein is CASRTLGVGQETQYF.

This clonotype was seen a few times. This chain links TRBV4-3 with TRBJ2-1; the match to TRBD2 covers 8 bases. The CDR3 is 19 amino acids. V was clipped by 0 bases and J by 9 bases; unmatched bases: 19. The germline gives CDR1 LGHNA, CDR2 YSLEER. The CDR3 loop reads CASSQDRGGSGGGAGEQFF. CDR3 nucleotide sequence: TGCGCCAGCAGCCAAGATAGAGGTGGGAGCGGGGGTGGGGCAGGTGAGCAGTTCTTC.

This clonotype was observed a handful of times. The chain employs TRBV12-3 or TRBV12-4 and TRBJ2-3; D may be TRBD1 (6 bases). V lost 8 bases and J lost 2, with 8 bases in between. The CDR3 runs 12 residues. CDR3 sequence reads: CASGGFTDTQYF. In nucleotides, the CDR3 is TGTGCCAGCGGGGGCTTCACAGATACGCAGTATTTT.

This chain uses TRBV19 with TRBJ2-3; D not resolved. CDR1 is LNHDA and CDR2 is SQIVND in the germline V gene (reference sequence). The CDR3 has 14 amino acids. Trimming stripped 5 bases from V and 5 bases from J, with 14 bases between. In nucleotides, the CDR3 is TGTGCCAGTAGTTTCGGCTATTACGGAGATACGCAGTATTTT. Its protein product is CASSFGYYGDTQYF.

The chain links TRBV29-1 to TRBJ1-1, with TRBD1 matching 7 bases. Looked up from germline, CDR1 is SQVTM and CDR2 is ANQGSEA. The CDR3 has 11 amino acids. The V gene end was trimmed by 7 bases and the J gene end by 5 bases; junction bases not matched to a gene: 4. This CDR3 is CSGMTGTEAFF. The DNA for the CDR3 is TGCAGCGGGATGACAGGGACTGAAGCTTTCTTT. Combining the CDR3 with reference TRBV29-1 and TRBJ1-1 gives the whole variable domain SAVISQKPSRDICQRGTSLTIQCQVDSQVTMMFWYRQQPGQSLTLIATANQGSEATYESGFVIDKFPISRPNLTFSTLTVSNMSPEDSSIYLCSGMTGTEAFFGQGTRLTVV.

The chain uses TRBV11-2 and TRBJ2-1, with 11 bases aligning to TRBD2. This CDR3 comprises 21 residues. V shed 6 bases and J 2 bases; nucleotides not matched to a gene: 21. CDR1 and CDR2 from the germline V gene are SGHAT and FQNNGV. The CDR3 is CASSSSLLAGGPRGTYNEQFF. The CDR3 DNA reads TGTGCCAGCAGTTCCAGCCTCCTAGCGGGAGGACCGCGGGGGACCTACAATGAGCAGTTCTTC.

In this sample, this clonotype turned up a few times. This rearrangement joins TRBV11-2 to TRBJ2-6; D call uncertain. Trimming left V 1 base short and J 0 bases short, with 10 bases between. Germline CDR1 is SGHAT and CDR2 is FQNNGV. The CDR3 contains 17 residues. The CDR3 is CASSLVKGSSGANVLTF. CDR3 sequence (DNA): TGTGCCAGCAGCTTAGTTAAAGGGTCCTCTGGGGCCAACGTCCTGACTTTC.

The chain employs TRBV7-2 and TRBJ2-1, with unresolved D. Trimming stripped 5 bases from V and 5 bases from J, with 7 bases between. CDR1 is SGHTA and CDR2 is FQGNSA in the germline V gene. CDR3 size: 12 residues. In nucleotides, the CDR3 is TGTGCCAGCAGCCGTTGGGACAATGAGCAGTTCTTC. Its translation is CASSRWDNEQFF. Full variable domain (remainder filled in from reference TRBV7-2 and TRBJ2-1): GAGVSQSPSNKVTEKGKDVELRCDPISGHTALYWYRQSLGQGLEFLIYFQGNSAPDKSGLPSDRFSAERTGGSVSTLTIQRTQQEDSAVYLCASSRWDNEQFFGPGTRLTVL.

In its sample, this clonotype was seen a few times. V gene TRBV7-9 combines with J gene TRBJ2-7; no firm D call. The V gene's germline CDR1 is SEHNR and CDR2 FQNEAQ (reference sequence). CDR3 size: 14 residues. Between the trimmed V and J ends, which lost 0 bases and 0 bases, there was a span of 6 bases. CDR3 in amino acids: CASSLAQNSYEQYF. CDR3 coding DNA: TGTGCCAGCAGCTTAGCGCAGAACTCCTACGAGCAGTACTTC.

In this sample, this clonotype turned up many times. This rearrangement joins TRBV29-1 to TRBJ2-7; 7 bases align to TRBD2. The CDR3 extends over 13 amino acids. Per the germline V gene, CDR1 is SQVTM and CDR2 is ANQGSEA. V shed 4 bases and J 1 base; nucleotides not matched to a gene: 4. Written as DNA, the CDR3 is TGCAGCGTTGTGGCGGGAGCGTCCTACGAGCAGTACTTC. As protein: CSVVAGASYEQYF.

V gene TRBV29-1 combines with J gene TRBJ1-1; the D is unclear. Germline values: CDR1 SQVTM, CDR2 ANQGSEA. This CDR3 contains 13 residues. V lost 3 bases and J lost 4, with 12 bases in between. DNA for the CDR3: TGCAGCGTTGATTGGAAAGGGAGCACTGAAGCTTTCTTT. Amino acids: CSVDWKGSTEAFF.

The chain links TRBV7-9 to TRBJ2-3; the match to TRBD2 covers 12 bases. V lost 0 bases to trimming and J lost 8 bases; unmatched junction nucleotides: 9. The germline gives CDR1 SEHNR, CDR2 FQNEAQ (reference sequence). The CDR3 runs to 17 residues. CDR3 in DNA: TGTGCCAGCAGCTTAGCTGGACTAGCGGGACCAGCTACTACGCAGTATTTT. Protein sequence: CASSLAGLAGPATTQYF.

The rearrangement links TRBV21-1 to TRBJ2-7; the table names TRBD1, a call not compared with the DNA. TRBV21-1 is a pseudogene segment. CDR3 length: 16 amino acids. The CDR3 protein is CASSPGVQNLGYEQYF. In DNA, the CDR3 is TGTGCCAGCAGCCCGGGAGTCCAGAATCTAGGGTACGAGCAGTACTTC.

In this sample, this clonotype turned up a few times. This sequence joins TRBV29-1 and TRBJ2-7, with D hard to call. Per the germline V gene, CDR1 is SQVTM and CDR2 is ANQGSEA. The CDR3 is 10 residues long. V lost 5 bases to trimming and J lost 0 bases, with 2 bases between them. CDR3 sequence reads: CSVLSYEQYF. CDR3 DNA sequence: TGCAGCGTTCTCTCCTACGAGCAGTACTTC.

The chain has TRBV15 and TRBJ2-3; no reliable D call. Trimming shortened V by 0 bases and J by 4 bases, and 11 bases separated the two germline ends. This CDR3 region has 15 residues. Looked up from germline, CDR1 is LNHNV and CDR2 is YYDKDF (reference sequence). CDR3 protein: CATSRDMKSPDTQYF. The CDR3 DNA follows: TGTGCCACCAGCAGAGATATGAAGTCTCCAGATACGCAGTATTTT.